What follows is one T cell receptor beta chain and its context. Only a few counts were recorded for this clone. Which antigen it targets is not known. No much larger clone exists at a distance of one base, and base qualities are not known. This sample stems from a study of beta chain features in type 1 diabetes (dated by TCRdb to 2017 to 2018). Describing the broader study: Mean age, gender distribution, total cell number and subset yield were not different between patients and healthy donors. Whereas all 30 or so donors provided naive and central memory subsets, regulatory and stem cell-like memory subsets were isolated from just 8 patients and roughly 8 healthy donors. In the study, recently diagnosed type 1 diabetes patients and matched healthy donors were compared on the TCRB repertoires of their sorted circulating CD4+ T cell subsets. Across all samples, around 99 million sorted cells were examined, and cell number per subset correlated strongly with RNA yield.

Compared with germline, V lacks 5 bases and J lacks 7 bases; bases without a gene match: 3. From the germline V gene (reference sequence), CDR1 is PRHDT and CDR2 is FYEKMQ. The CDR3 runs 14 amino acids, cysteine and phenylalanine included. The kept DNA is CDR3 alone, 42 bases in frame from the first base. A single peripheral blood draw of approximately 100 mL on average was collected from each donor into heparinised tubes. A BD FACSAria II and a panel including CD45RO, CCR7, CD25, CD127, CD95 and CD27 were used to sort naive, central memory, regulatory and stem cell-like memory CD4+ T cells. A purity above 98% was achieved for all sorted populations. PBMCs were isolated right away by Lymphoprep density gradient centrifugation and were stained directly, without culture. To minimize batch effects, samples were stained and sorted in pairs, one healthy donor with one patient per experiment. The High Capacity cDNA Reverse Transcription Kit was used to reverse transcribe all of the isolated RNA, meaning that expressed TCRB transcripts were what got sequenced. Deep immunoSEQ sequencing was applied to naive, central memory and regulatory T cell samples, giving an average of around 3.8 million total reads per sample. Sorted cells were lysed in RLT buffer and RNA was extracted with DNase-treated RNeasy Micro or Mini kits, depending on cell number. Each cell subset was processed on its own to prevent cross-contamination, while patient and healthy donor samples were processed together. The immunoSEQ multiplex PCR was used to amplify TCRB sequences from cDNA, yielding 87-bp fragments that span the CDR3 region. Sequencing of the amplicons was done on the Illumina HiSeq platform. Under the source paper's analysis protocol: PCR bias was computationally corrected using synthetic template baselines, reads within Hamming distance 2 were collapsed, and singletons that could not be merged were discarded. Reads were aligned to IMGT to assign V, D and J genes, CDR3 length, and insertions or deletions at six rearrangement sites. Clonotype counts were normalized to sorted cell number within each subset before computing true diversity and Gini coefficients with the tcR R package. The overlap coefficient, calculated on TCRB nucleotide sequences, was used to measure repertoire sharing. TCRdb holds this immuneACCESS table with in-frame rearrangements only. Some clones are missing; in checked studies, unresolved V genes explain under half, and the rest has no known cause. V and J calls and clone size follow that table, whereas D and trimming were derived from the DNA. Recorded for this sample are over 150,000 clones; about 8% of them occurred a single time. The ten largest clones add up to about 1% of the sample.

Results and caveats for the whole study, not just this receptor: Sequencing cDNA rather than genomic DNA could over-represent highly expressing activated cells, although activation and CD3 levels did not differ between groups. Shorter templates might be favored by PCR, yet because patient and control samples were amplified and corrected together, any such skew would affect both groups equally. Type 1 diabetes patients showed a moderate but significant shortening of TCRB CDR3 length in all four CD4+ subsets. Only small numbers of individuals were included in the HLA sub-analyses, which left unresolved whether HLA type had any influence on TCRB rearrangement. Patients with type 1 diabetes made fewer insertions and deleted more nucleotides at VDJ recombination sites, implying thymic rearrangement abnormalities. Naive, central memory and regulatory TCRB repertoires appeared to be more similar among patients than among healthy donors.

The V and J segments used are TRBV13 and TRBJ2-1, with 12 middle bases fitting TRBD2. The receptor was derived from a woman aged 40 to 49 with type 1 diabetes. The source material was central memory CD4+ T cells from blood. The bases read TGTGCCAGCAGCCCGGGGACTAGCGGGAATGAGCAGTTCTTC. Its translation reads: CASSPGTSGNEQFF.